These 10 T cell receptor beta chains share one sample of origin, sequenced in a study of blood T cell repertoires in COVID-19. Clones were sequenced by immunoSEQ multiplex PCR, and TCRdb holds only the in-frame ones, with some missing. The sample carries under 400,000 clones, approximately 86% recorded once. Sequenced input: PBMCs or T cells enriched from blood (not recorded which). The receptors come from a woman between 40 and 55 years old with acute COVID-19.

The chain carries TRBV4-2 and TRBJ2-7, with D unresolved. Germline V gene lookup returns CDR1 LGHNA and CDR2 YNFKEQ. Trimming removed 0 bases at V and 3 bases at J, with 12 bases between. The CDR3 loop spans 15 amino acids. CDR3 in amino acids: CASSQDEQSDYEQYF. CDR3 coding DNA: TGTGCCAGCAGCCAAGATGAACAGTCAGACTACGAGCAGTACTTC.

The chain has TRBV5-5 and TRBJ2-2; 12 positions agree with TRBD2. Germline assignment: CDR1 SGHKS and CDR2 YYEKEE (reference sequence). The CDR3 runs 16 residues. V shed 4 bases, J shed 1 base, and the junction held 2 bases outside the gene matches. The CDR3, as DNA: TGTGCCAGCAGCACGGGACTAGCGGGGAACACCGGGGAGCTGTTTTTT. Translating it yields CASSTGLAGNTGELFF.

The chain employs TRBV7-8 and TRBJ1-2; a weak D match, TRBD1 (6 bases). CDR1 and CDR2 (germline): SGHVS, FQNEAQ. This CDR3 has 14 amino acids. V was clipped by 5 bases and J by 2 bases, with 12 bases between them. The CDR3 spells CASSPGHQNYGYTF. The CDR3 DNA is TGTGCCAGCAGCCCGGGACACCAAAACTATGGCTACACCTTC. The variable domain in full, completed from reference TRBV7-8 and TRBJ1-2, reads GAGVSQSPRYKVAKRGQDVALRCDPISGHVSLFWYQQALGQGPEFLTYFQNEAQLDKSGLPSDRFFAERPEGSVSTLKIQRTQQEDSAVYLCASSPGHQNYGYTFGSGTRLTVV.

V usage is TRBV7-9 and J usage is TRBJ2-1, with 11 bases that match TRBD2. The CDR3 has 16 residues. CDR1 and CDR2 (germline): SEHNR, FQNEAQ (reference sequence). V was pared by 5 bases and J by 3 bases, with 6 bases of the junction left unmatched. CDR3 loop: CASSTGLAGLYNEQFF. DNA of the CDR3: TGTGCCAGCAGCACAGGACTAGCGGGTCTCTACAATGAGCAGTTCTTC. Looking up the rest from reference TRBV7-9 and TRBJ2-1 gives the full variable domain: DTGVSQNPRHKITKRGQNVTFRCDPISEHNRLYWYRQTLGQGPEFLTYFQNEAQLEKSRLLSDRFSAERPKGSFSTLEIQRTEQGDSAMYLCASSTGLAGLYNEQFFGPGTRLTVL.

In its sample, this clone was seen a few times. J is TRBJ1-1 and V is TRBV7-3; D ambiguous. Per germline, CDR1 SGHTA and CDR2 FQGTGA. Trimming shortened V by 4 bases and J by 2 bases, and 8 bases separated the two germline ends. CDR3 length: 13 residues. CDR3 DNA: TGTGCCAGCAGCTACCACTATAACACTGAAGCTTTCTTT. Translation: CASSYHYNTEAFF. The whole variable domain, remainder taken from reference TRBV7-3 and TRBJ1-1, is GAGVSQTPSNKVTEKGKYVELRCDPISGHTALYWYRQSLGQGPEFLIYFQGTGAADDSGLPNDRFFAVRPEGSVSTLKIQRTERGDSAVYLCASSYHYNTEAFFGQGTRLTVV.

This clone showed up just once. This chain links TRBV6-6 with TRBJ2-5; 8 bases line up with TRBD2. CDR1 and CDR2 (germline): MNHNY, SVGAGI (reference sequence). J gave up 0 bases and V 5 bases, and 5 bases lay outside the gene matches. This CDR3 is 15 amino acids long. The CDR3 is CASSRTSRDQETQYF. CDR3 sequence (DNA): TGTGCCAGCAGTAGGACTAGCAGAGACCAAGAGACCCAGTACTTC.

The V gene is TRBV7-9, the J gene TRBJ1-1; weak D call: TRBD1 (6 bases). V was cut by 3 bases and J by 4 bases, with 15 bases left in between. The germline CDR1 and CDR2 sequences are SEHNR and FQNEAQ (reference sequence). There are 15 residues in the CDR3. For the CDR3, the DNA is TGTGCCAGCAGCTTCAGGGCAGGGGTGAGCACTGAAGCTTTCTTT. Protein sequence: CASSFRAGVSTEAFF.

V is TRBV7-2 and J is TRBJ1-3; unclear D gene. Germline CDR1 is SGHTA and CDR2 is FQGNSA. This CDR3 spans 17 amino acids. V lost 5 bases and J lost 0, with 17 bases in between. The CDR3 DNA reads TGTGCCAGCAGCAACTGGTTTCAGTGGAGCTCTGGAAACACCATATATTTT. It specifies CASSNWFQWSSGNTIYF.

This chain connects TRBV7-9 to TRBJ1-2; no clear D gene. CDR1 is SEHNR, CDR2 FQNEAQ, per germline (reference sequence). The CDR3 runs 13 residues. The ends were cut back, 5 bases at V and 6 bases at J, with 13 bases in the middle. The CDR3 sequence: CASSPDGKHGYTF. The CDR3 DNA reads TGTGCCAGCAGCCCCGACGGGAAACATGGCTACACCTTC.

The chain recombines TRBV19 with TRBJ2-1, with 9 bases matching TRBD2. V lost 5 bases and J lost 4; bases outside the gene matches: 9. The germline CDR1 and CDR2 sequences are LNHDA and SQIVND (reference sequence). The CDR3 contains 16 residues. This chain's CDR3 is CASSRLAGSLYNEQFF. The CDR3 bases are TGTGCCAGTAGTCGTCTAGCGGGGAGTCTGTACAATGAGCAGTTCTTC.